This T cell receptor beta chain was identified during a study of blood T cells in healthy people across ages. Study-level background: Per every two T cells, about one barcoded beta molecule was captured by template switching.

Combining a sample-barcoded 5' primer with a J-beta primer mix, a second PCR ran for 7 to 11 cycles. TCRdb fed the 5' RACE reads into MiXCR, producing one record per CDR3 protein. The sample includes 780,000 or so distinct CDR3 sequences, approximately 53% of them seen just once. Germline CDR1 is LGHNA and CDR2 is YNFKEQ. This CDR3 is built from 18 residues. Turning to this clonotype: Since a much larger clone is just one base distant, this may be a read error.

Extracted total RNA amounted to at least 6 micrograms for each sample. This chain links TRBV4-2 with TRBJ2-6; no clear D. The sequenced sample was blood. The receptor was isolated from a man in his forties in good health. The CDR3 sequence is CANSQVAHGGTGANVLTF. CDR3 sequence (DNA): TGTGCCAACAGCCAAGTTGCCCATGGTGGTACTGGGGCCAACGTCCTGACTTTC.